This paragraph reports one T cell receptor beta chain. What it binds is unknown. The data originate from a study of radiotherapy plus CTLA-4 blockade in lung cancer. Looking at the study overall: Among patients, over 15% showed objective responses, and about 31% had disease control.

Sequenced by immunoSEQ multiplex PCR; TCRdb stores in-frame clones only, minus some. The data show 80,000 to 100,000 clones, 85% to 90% seen once. CTLA-4 blockade using ipilimumab, together with focal radiation, was received by patients with chemo-refractory metastatic non-small-cell lung cancer. General observations from the study: Some TCR clones had been derived from tumors. These clones expanded in peripheral blood after radiotherapy plus ipilimumab. Early clonal dynamics of blood T cells, together with interferon-beta, were reported as the best response predictor.

Germline loops: CDR1 SGHRS, CDR2 YFSETQ. The CDR3 totals 14 residues. Losses at the gene ends were 2 bases for V and 6 bases for J; bases not matched to a gene: 6. Specimen: peripheral blood, collected from a patient treated with radiotherapy plus ipilimumab. The receptor comes from a human donor with non-small cell lung cancer that progressed on radiotherapy plus ipilimumab. V usage is TRBV5-1 and J usage is TRBJ1-2, with 8 bases aligning to TRBD1. The CDR3 sequence is CASSFRDRWDGYTF. Written as DNA, the CDR3 is TGCGCCAGCAGCTTTAGGGACAGGTGGGATGGCTACACCTTC.